A selection of T cell receptor beta chains follows, all from one sample in a study of blood T cell repertoires in COVID-19. Measured with immunoSEQ multiplex PCR; TCRdb has only the in-frame clones, and not every one. The table lists 200,000 to 250,000 clones, roughly four fifths of them singletons. Sequencing was done on a sample of peripheral blood. These receptors were collected from a woman aged 55-69 years with acute or convalescent COVID-19. Both conserved end residues are part of each CDR3. The D gene is left open where the match is weak. For some rows the clone size is stated as once, few or many, or as a class when expanded; others skip it.

abundance: .; d_gene: TRBD1; j_gene: TRBJ1-5; v_gene: TRBV6-5; CDR3aa: CASRGQGVNQPQHF; CDR3nt: TGTGCCAGCAGGGGACAGGGGGTCAATCAGCCCCAGCATTTT
abundance: .; d_gene: .; j_gene: TRBJ1-2; v_gene: TRBV6-5; CDR3aa: CATLIGYGYTF; CDR3nt: TGTGCCACCTTGATCGGGTATGGCTACACCTTC
abundance: .; d_gene: .; j_gene: TRBJ2-5; v_gene: TRBV7-2; CDR3aa: CASHPTGTYQETQYF; CDR3nt: TGTGCCAGCCACCCCACCGGGACATACCAAGAGACCCAGTACTTC
abundance: .; d_gene: .; j_gene: TRBJ2-2; v_gene: TRBV19; CDR3aa: CASSVSAGELFF; CDR3nt: TGTGCCAGTTCGGTTAGTGCCGGGGAGCTGTTTTTT
abundance: once; d_gene: .; j_gene: TRBJ2-2; v_gene: TRBV11-1; CDR3aa: CASSLETTYTGELFF; CDR3nt: TGTGCCAGCAGCTTAGAGACTACGTACACCGGGGAGCTGTTTTTT
abundance: once; d_gene: .; j_gene: TRBJ1-6; v_gene: TRBV5-6; CDR3aa: CASSLFAAVNSPLHF; CDR3nt: TGTGCCAGCAGCTTGTTCGCGGCCGTTAACTCACCCCTCCACTTT
abundance: .; d_gene: TRBD1; j_gene: TRBJ2-7; v_gene: TRBV5-5; CDR3aa: CASSWGQGNNYEQYF; CDR3nt: TGTGCCAGCAGCTGGGGACAGGGCAATAACTACGAGCAGTACTTC
abundance: .; d_gene: TRBD2; j_gene: TRBJ2-3; v_gene: TRBV27; CDR3aa: CASSYRGGTDTQYF; CDR3nt: TGTGCCAGCAGTTACCGGGGGGGAACAGATACGCAGTATTTT
abundance: .; d_gene: .; j_gene: TRBJ1-4; v_gene: TRBV28; CDR3aa: CASSLTWGREKLFF; CDR3nt: TGTGCCAGCAGTTTAACCTGGGGGAGGGAAAAACTGTTTTTT
abundance: .; d_gene: TRBD1; j_gene: TRBJ1-5; v_gene: TRBV19; CDR3aa: CATLDRALSNQPQHF; CDR3nt: TGTGCCACCCTGGACAGGGCTCTCAGCAATCAGCCCCAGCATTTT
abundance: .; d_gene: TRBD1; j_gene: TRBJ1-5; v_gene: TRBV11-3; CDR3aa: CASSLDRVKGQPQHF; CDR3nt: TGTGCCAGCAGCTTGGACAGGGTCAAGGGCCAGCCCCAGCATTTT
abundance: .; d_gene: .; j_gene: TRBJ1-6; v_gene: TRBV19; CDR3aa: CASNRDSRSSYNSPLHF; CDR3nt: TGTGCCAGTAATCGCGACAGTCGAAGCTCCTATAATTCACCCCTCCACTTT
abundance: .; d_gene: .; j_gene: TRBJ1-5; v_gene: TRBV4-1; CDR3aa: CASSQERVHQPQHF; CDR3nt: TGCGCCAGCAGCCAAGAGAGGGTCCATCAGCCCCAGCATTTT
abundance: .; d_gene: TRBD2; j_gene: TRBJ2-3; v_gene: TRBV4-1; CDR3aa: CASSHPGGAGGPDTQYF; CDR3nt: TGCGCCAGCAGCCACCCCGGGGGAGCGGGGGGGCCAGATACGCAGTATTTT
abundance: .; d_gene: TRBD1; j_gene: TRBJ1-2; v_gene: TRBV28; CDR3aa: CASSTPGQGTGYTF; CDR3nt: TGTGCCAGCAGCACCCCGGGACAGGGGACTGGCTACACCTTC
abundance: .; d_gene: TRBD1; j_gene: TRBJ1-5; v_gene: TRBV6-1; CDR3aa: CASSEQGGNQPQHF; CDR3nt: TGTGCCAGCAGTGAACAGGGGGGCAATCAGCCCCAGCATTTT
abundance: once; d_gene: .; j_gene: TRBJ1-1; v_gene: TRBV5-6; CDR3aa: CASSSDSHVEAFF; CDR3nt: TGTGCCAGCAGTTCGGACAGCCACGTCGAAGCTTTCTTT
abundance: .; d_gene: TRBD1; j_gene: TRBJ2-7; v_gene: TRBV7-8; CDR3aa: CASSSAGQVLFYEQYF; CDR3nt: TGTGCCAGCAGCTCGGCGGGACAGGTGCTATTCTACGAGCAGTACTTC
abundance: .; d_gene: TRBD1; j_gene: TRBJ2-2; v_gene: TRBV4-1; CDR3aa: CASSHRPGQGGTGELFF; CDR3nt: TGCGCCAGCAGCCATAGACCGGGACAGGGGGGAACCGGGGAGCTGTTTTTT
abundance: .; d_gene: TRBD2; j_gene: TRBJ2-5; v_gene: TRBV3-1/TRBV3-2; CDR3aa: CASSHTSGGARGTQYF; CDR3nt: TGTGCCAGCAGCCATACTAGCGGGGGAGCCAGGGGGACCCAGTACTTC
abundance: .; d_gene: .; j_gene: TRBJ1-2; v_gene: TRBV19; CDR3aa: CASSPETVNYGYTF; CDR3nt: TGTGCCAGTAGTCCAGAGACAGTTAACTATGGCTACACCTTC
abundance: .; d_gene: TRBD1; j_gene: TRBJ1-2; v_gene: TRBV5-4; CDR3aa: CASSYGTGPLHGYTF; CDR3nt: TGTGCCAGCAGCTACGGGACAGGGCCCCTCCACGGCTACACCTTC
abundance: few; d_gene: TRBD2; j_gene: TRBJ2-3; v_gene: TRBV27; CDR3aa: CASSSPRAGGLGTQYF; CDR3nt: TGTGCCAGCAGTTCCCCTCGAGCGGGGGGGTTAGGTACGCAGTATTTT
abundance: .; d_gene: TRBD1; j_gene: TRBJ1-6; v_gene: TRBV7-9; CDR3aa: CASSHGQVNSPLHF; CDR3nt: TGTGCCAGCAGCCATGGACAGGTTAATTCACCCCTCCACTTT
abundance: .; d_gene: TRBD1; j_gene: TRBJ1-5; v_gene: TRBV2; CDR3aa: CASSDRTGGNQPQHF; CDR3nt: TGTGCCAGCAGTGACCGGACAGGGGGTAATCAGCCCCAGCATTTT
abundance: .; d_gene: TRBD1; j_gene: TRBJ1-5; v_gene: TRBV5-4; CDR3aa: CASSYGTEQPQHF; CDR3nt: TGTGCCAGCAGCTATGGGACAGAACAGCCCCAGCATTTT
abundance: .; d_gene: .; j_gene: TRBJ1-2; v_gene: TRBV5-1; CDR3aa: CASSLDGSDFYGYTF; CDR3nt: TGCGCCAGCAGCTTGGACGGGAGCGACTTCTATGGCTACACCTTC
abundance: once; d_gene: TRBD1; j_gene: TRBJ2-7; v_gene: TRBV5-1; CDR3aa: CASSLLGDRVLEQYF; CDR3nt: TGCGCCAGCAGCTTGCTTGGGGACAGGGTCTTAGAGCAGTACTTC
abundance: .; d_gene: TRBD1; j_gene: TRBJ2-3; v_gene: TRBV11-2; CDR3aa: CASTPGGRTYTDTQYF; CDR3nt: TGTGCCAGCACCCCAGGGGGCAGGACCTACACAGATACGCAGTATTTT
abundance: .; d_gene: .; j_gene: TRBJ1-1; v_gene: TRBV6-5; CDR3aa: CASRKRDSNTEAFF; CDR3nt: TGTGCCAGCAGGAAACGGGACTCGAACACTGAAGCTTTCTTT
abundance: .; d_gene: .; j_gene: TRBJ2-7; v_gene: TRBV2; CDR3aa: CASTARSGKTGSGEQYF; CDR3nt: TGTGCCAGCACCGCAAGGAGTGGCAAGACGGGGTCGGGAGAGCAGTACTTC
abundance: .; d_gene: TRBD1; j_gene: TRBJ1-1; v_gene: TRBV7-2; CDR3aa: CASNFGTGGTEAFF; CDR3nt: TGTGCCAGCAACTTCGGGACAGGGGGGACTGAAGCTTTCTTT
abundance: .; d_gene: .; j_gene: TRBJ1-6; v_gene: TRBV6-2/TRBV6-3; CDR3aa: CASSYGGSPLHF; CDR3nt: TGTGCCAGCAGTTACGGGGGCTCACCCCTCCACTTT
abundance: .; d_gene: .; j_gene: TRBJ1-5; v_gene: TRBV4-1; CDR3aa: CASSQASSGPQPQHF; CDR3nt: TGCGCCAGCAGCCAAGCTTCCTCAGGGCCCCAGCCCCAGCATTTT
abundance: .; d_gene: .; j_gene: TRBJ2-7; v_gene: TRBV6-5; CDR3aa: CASGKEADSYYEQYF; CDR3nt: TGTGCCAGCGGAAAGGAGGCGGACAGTTACTACGAGCAGTACTTC
abundance: .; d_gene: .; j_gene: TRBJ1-1; v_gene: TRBV7-2; CDR3aa: CASSFPWANTEAFF; CDR3nt: TGTGCCAGCAGCTTTCCCTGGGCGAACACTGAAGCTTTCTTT
abundance: once; d_gene: .; j_gene: TRBJ1-4; v_gene: TRBV4-1; CDR3aa: CASSQVQGLSEKLFF; CDR3nt: TGCGCCAGCAGCCAAGTTCAGGGGCTCTCTGAAAAACTGTTTTTT
abundance: .; d_gene: TRBD1; j_gene: TRBJ1-1; v_gene: TRBV6-5; CDR3aa: CASEGTAFMNTEAFF; CDR3nt: TGTGCCAGCGAAGGGACAGCTTTCATGAACACTGAAGCTTTCTTT
abundance: once; d_gene: TRBD2; j_gene: TRBJ2-1; v_gene: TRBV6-2/TRBV6-3; CDR3aa: CASSGLAGGLSEQFF; CDR3nt: TGTGCCAGCAGTGGACTAGCGGGGGGTCTCAGTGAGCAGTTCTTC
abundance: .; d_gene: TRBD1; j_gene: TRBJ1-2; v_gene: TRBV2; CDR3aa: CASRPPLDRDYGYTF; CDR3nt: TGTGCCAGCAGACCCCCGCTGGACAGGGATTATGGCTACACCTTC
abundance: once; d_gene: TRBD1; j_gene: TRBJ1-1; v_gene: TRBV18; CDR3aa: CASSPKAGTGVGVDTEAFF; CDR3nt: TGTGCCAGCTCGCCTAAGGCCGGGACAGGGGTCGGTGTTGATACTGAAGCTTTCTTT
abundance: .; d_gene: .; j_gene: TRBJ1-2; v_gene: TRBV7-2; CDR3aa: CASSSRTDYGYTF; CDR3nt: TGTGCCAGCAGCTCCCGGACTGACTATGGCTACACCTTC
abundance: .; d_gene: .; j_gene: TRBJ1-2; v_gene: TRBV4-1; CDR3aa: CASSRREGYGYTF; CDR3nt: TGCGCCAGCAGCCGGAGGGAAGGGTATGGCTACACCTTC
abundance: .; d_gene: TRBD2; j_gene: TRBJ2-5; v_gene: TRBV9; CDR3aa: CASSVGSSGGEETQYF; CDR3nt: TGTGCCAGCAGCGTAGGGTCTAGCGGGGGGGAAGAGACCCAGTACTTC
abundance: once; d_gene: .; j_gene: TRBJ1-4; v_gene: TRBV6-6; CDR3aa: CASSYSVEKLFF; CDR3nt: TGTGCCAGCAGTTACTCTGTAGAAAAACTGTTTTTT
abundance: .; d_gene: .; j_gene: TRBJ1-2; v_gene: TRBV5-6; CDR3aa: CASSFGSGNYGYTF; CDR3nt: TGTGCCAGCAGCTTTGGTTCCGGGAACTATGGCTACACCTTC
abundance: .; d_gene: .; j_gene: TRBJ1-1; v_gene: TRBV13; CDR3aa: CASSSPDRLNTEAFF; CDR3nt: TGTGCCAGCAGCTCCCCTGACAGACTGAACACTGAAGCTTTCTTT
abundance: .; d_gene: .; j_gene: TRBJ1-2; v_gene: TRBV12-3/TRBV12-4; CDR3aa: CASRDRYYGYTF; CDR3nt: TGTGCCAGCCGAGACAGATACTATGGCTACACCTTC
abundance: .; d_gene: TRBD2; j_gene: TRBJ2-3; v_gene: TRBV24-1; CDR3aa: CATSRTSGGSRDTQYF; CDR3nt: TGTGCCACCAGTCGGACTAGCGGGGGTTCTCGAGATACGCAGTATTTT
abundance: .; d_gene: .; j_gene: TRBJ2-3; v_gene: TRBV7-2; CDR3aa: CASRSRGWADTQYF; CDR3nt: TGTGCCAGCCGCAGTAGAGGCTGGGCAGATACGCAGTATTTT
abundance: .; d_gene: TRBD1; j_gene: TRBJ1-1; v_gene: TRBV29-1; CDR3aa: CSVSRTGIPNTEAFF; CDR3nt: TGCAGCGTTTCAAGGACAGGGATCCCGAACACTGAAGCTTTCTTT
abundance: .; d_gene: TRBD1; j_gene: TRBJ1-2; v_gene: TRBV5-5; CDR3aa: CASSLDGTGNYGYTF; CDR3nt: TGTGCCAGCAGCTTGGATGGGACAGGGAATTATGGCTACACCTTC
abundance: .; d_gene: .; j_gene: TRBJ1-2; v_gene: TRBV6-5; CDR3aa: CASSRTVDNYGYTF; CDR3nt: TGTGCCAGCAGCCGGACAGTAGATAACTATGGCTACACCTTC
abundance: .; d_gene: TRBD1; j_gene: TRBJ1-6; v_gene: TRBV9; CDR3aa: CASSVGTGLHSPLHF; CDR3nt: TGTGCCAGCAGCGTAGGGACAGGGCTCCATTCACCCCTCCACTTT